This TCR beta chain was sequenced during a study of T cell responses to AZD1222 COVID-19 vaccine. Comment on this clone: Its antigen is as yet unknown.

Libraries were prepared by immunoSEQ multiplex PCR; TCRdb keeps only in-frame clonotypes and omits some of them. The sample shows around 150,000 clones, 94% of them seen only once. Study-level points and caveats: Only a handful of AZD1222 recipients, more than 5 in all, had baseline seropositivity. No day 14 peak samples; only post-peak repertoires were characterized. Reportedly, nearly half the spike-specific TCRs target unmutated variant regions.

The length of the CDR3 is 17 residues. Per the germline V gene, CDR1 is SGHKS and CDR2 is YYEKEE (reference sequence). V lost 7 bases, J lost 2 bases, and 24 bases lay in between. V is TRBV5-5 and J is TRBJ2-5, with D hard to call. This material consisted of peripheral blood, taken 28 days after the second AZD1222 dose. The sequence derives from an adult who received the AZD1222 COVID-19 vaccine. CDR3 in amino acids: CASGRHLGEIPQETQYF. The CDR3 DNA is TGTGCCAGCGGACGGCATTTAGGCGAGATCCCTCAAGAGACCCAGTACTTC.